The following is a T cell receptor (beta chain) sequence with its context. There is no known antigen for this receptor. No qualities accompany the bases; no much larger clone lies one base away. The treatment or condition label here, explained by the study, means: live attenuated yellow fever vaccine strain. PBMCs were isolated from peripheral blood using a standard Ficoll-Paque protocol. Dynabeads CD4 and CD8 positive selection kits were used to isolate the CD4 and CD8 T-cell fractions. TriZol was used to extract RNA from bulk PBMCs, CD4 and CD8 fractions, and dextramer-positive and dextramer-negative fractions. This sample was taken from a study of T cells after yellow fever vaccination (dated by TCRdb to the late 2010s). Looking at the study overall: The SMART-Seq v4 Ultra Low Input RNA kit was used to prepare libraries from fractions with low cell numbers. Bulk TCR alpha and beta repertoires were sequenced longitudinally to track T-cell clones before and after primary and booster YFV17D yellow fever vaccination. Blood was drawn at multiple timepoints before and after primary and secondary immunization, with bulk PBMC replicates and cell subsets isolated. The cohort comprised two healthy male donors, one aged 18 to 30 and one aged 30 to 39 years. Paper-wide results and their limitations: Most clones expanded after primary vaccination were re-detected after the booster (around 96% of CD4 and 88% of CD8), suggesting broad memory maintenance. Because abundant contaminating clonotypes from the bulk population could be contained in FACS-sorted repertoires, computational filtering was required. Only a couple of donors were included in the study, so the extent to which the findings can be generalized is limited. A small fraction of clonotypes appeared in both the CD4 and CD8 compartments, likely as a result of convergent recombination. Compared with the primary T-cell response, the secondary T-cell response was weaker but faster, peaking on day 5 rather than day 15.

Inclusive of the bounding cysteine and valine, the CDR3 is 14 residues long. Left in the record is the CDR3 DNA by itself, 42 bases read in frame from the first base. From a lookup of the germline V gene (reference sequence), CDR1 and CDR2 are SEHNR and FQNEAQ. The germline ends are 10 bases apart after V is trimmed by 1 base and J by 3 bases. This sample was sequenced with an Illumina NovaSeq 6000. TCR cDNA was made using 5'RACE template switching, a step that added a universal primer site and unique molecular identifiers. Priming for cDNA synthesis came from both the TCR alpha and TCR beta constant segments. Library amplification used two PCR steps, and the second PCR step added sample barcodes and sequencing adapters. Sequencing of libraries was done on Illumina HiSeq 2500 (2x100 bp) or NovaSeq (2x150 bp). The paper's processing steps were these. Reads were demultiplexed and collapsed into UMI consensus sequences with MIGEC, and V(D)J alignment was performed with MiXCR. Using edgeR on replicate PBMC samples, clonotypes were called vaccine-responding if FDR was below 0.01 and the log2 fold change was above 5 up to day 15. Bulk clonotypes were assigned CD4 or CD8 identity according to which sequenced CD4 or CD8 repertoire held them at higher abundance. TCRdb reprocessing: public reads trimmed at Q25 with fastp, clones called with MiXCR, in-frame beta chains kept. Identical CDR3 protein sequences are pooled into one entry, listed with their most common genes and DNA. These V and J calls rely on TCRdb rather than the paper's analysis. The sample records under 200,000 distinct CDR3 sequences, approximately 11% of which are singletons. The top ten constitute less than 40% of the sample.

The sample in question was CD8+ T cells sorted from PBMCs, obtained 15 days after the yellow fever booster vaccination. The chain uses TRBV7-9 and TRBJ2-7; the D gene assignment is ambiguous. This TCR was recovered from a man aged 18 to 29 who received the YFV17D yellow fever vaccine. Here the CDR3 is given as CASSLDNRYYEQYV. The sequenced DNA: TGTGCCAGCAGCTTAGACAACAGATACTACGAGCAGTACGTC.